The next 30 T cell receptor beta chains were all read from a single sample in a study of blood T cell repertoires in COVID-19. Generated by immunoSEQ multiplex PCR, the TCRdb table keeps only in-frame clones and is missing some. The table shows fewer than 200,000 clones, with approximately 90% occurring only once. Sequencing input: peripheral blood. Receptor source: a woman under 30 who had recovered from COVID-19.

The chain has TRBV19 and TRBJ2-3, with 9 nucleotides matching TRBD1. Germline lookup yields CDR1 LNHDA and CDR2 SQIVND (reference sequence). The V and J ends lost 9 bases and 4 bases, in that order; junction bases with no gene match: 11. The CDR3 length is 15 residues. The CDR3 sequence is CASKKTGGIADTQYF. CDR3 DNA: TGTGCCAGCAAGAAGACAGGGGGGATAGCAGATACGCAGTATTTT. The variable domain in full, with the rest retrieved from reference TRBV19 and TRBJ2-3, is DGGITQSPKYLFRKEGQNVTLSCEQNLNHDAMYWYRQDPGQGLRLIYYSQIVNDFQKGDIAEGYSVSREKKESFPLTVTSAQKNPTAFYLCASKKTGGIADTQYFGPGTRLTVL.

The chain joins TRBV7-8 to TRBJ1-2, with D possibly being TRBD1 (5 bases). The V gene lost 3 bases and the J gene lost 1 base, with 6 bases spanning the gap. The CDR3 covers 13 residues. Germline lookup yields CDR1 SGHVS and CDR2 FQNEAQ. The CDR3, as DNA: TGTGCCAGCAGCTTGACAGATAACTATGGCTACACCTTC. As protein: CASSLTDNYGYTF.

The gene calls are TRBV4-3 and TRBJ2-2, with 13 positions matching TRBD2. Germline loops: CDR1 LGHNA, CDR2 YSLEER. V was pared by 4 bases and J by 0 bases, with 5 bases of the junction left unmatched. The CDR3 has 18 amino acids. CDR3 loop: CASSLGLAGASNTGELFF. In DNA, the CDR3 is TGCGCCAGCAGCCTCGGACTAGCGGGGGCTTCGAACACCGGGGAGCTGTTTTTT.

This clone came up once. The genes are TRBV30 and TRBJ2-1, with D possibly being TRBD2 (6 bases). V shed 1 base and J shed 8 bases, with 6 bases lying between them. Germline assignment: CDR1 GTSNPN and CDR2 SVGIG (reference sequence). This CDR3 is 11 amino acids long. DNA of the CDR3: TGTGCCTGGAGTGAGCGGGATGAGCAGTTCTTC. Translated: CAWSERDEQFF.

V usage is TRBV25-1 and J usage is TRBJ1-3, with D perhaps TRBD1 (5 bases). Germline loops: CDR1 MGHDK, CDR2 SYGVNS. CDR3 size: 12 residues. The germline V and J ends were trimmed by 6 bases and 10 bases, with 13 bases remaining between them. For the CDR3, the DNA is TGTGCCAGCAGCCCAGTTAAGGGGACCATATATTTT. Its translation is CASSPVKGTIYF.

The J gene is TRBJ2-7, the V gene TRBV18; 11 bases agree with TRBD1. The germline V gene encodes CDR1 KGHSH and CDR2 LQKENI. The length of the CDR3 is 12 residues. The CDR3 reads CASSLGQGAPNV. CDR3 DNA: TGTGCCAGCTCACTCGGACAGGGGGCGCCCAACGTC.

To note about this clone: The junction departs from germline at one end; a sequencing error may be responsible. The rearrangement joins TRBV6-1 to TRBJ2-7, with 7 bases matching TRBD1. CDR1 and CDR2 (germline): MNHNS, SASEGT. The CDR3 loop spans 14 amino acids. CDR3 coding DNA: TGTGCCAGCAGAGAAGGAGCAGGGGGATACGAGCAGTACTTC. Translation gives CASREGAGGYEQYF.

The rearrangement links TRBV11-1 to TRBJ2-2; 8 nucleotides line up with TRBD2. The V and J ends lost 3 bases and 2 bases, in that order; junction bases with no gene match: 2. This CDR3 contains 15 residues. Germline CDR1 is SGHAT and CDR2 is FQDESV (reference sequence). Here the CDR3 reads CASSFSGINTGELFF. The CDR3 nucleotides are TGTGCCAGCAGCTTTAGCGGGATAAACACCGGGGAGCTGTTTTTT.

The genes are TRBV27 and TRBJ2-2; TRBD1 agrees at 9 bases. J gave up 5 bases and V 3 bases, and 4 bases lay outside the gene matches. Germline lookup yields CDR1 MNHEY and CDR2 SMNVEV (reference sequence). This CDR3 is 15 amino acids long. CDR3 coding DNA: TGTGCCAGCAGTTTTGTGACAGGGGGAACCGGGGAGCTGTTTTTT. It is translated as CASSFVTGGTGELFF.

About this clone itself: The sample carries other DNA sequences with the same CDR3. The gene calls are TRBV7-9 and TRBJ2-1; D ambiguous. Trimming removed 1 base from V and 10 bases from J, with 11 bases in between. Per germline, CDR1 SEHNR and CDR2 FQNEAQ (reference sequence). This CDR3 has 13 amino acids. The CDR3 sequence: CASSLVGSNEQFF. Written as DNA, the CDR3 is TGTGCCAGCAGCTTAGTTGGTAGTAACGAGCAGTTCTTC.

CDR3 region: CASAVGQGYNEQFF. CDR3 nucleotide sequence: TGTGCCAGCGCCGTGGGACAGGGCTACAATGAGCAGTTCTTC. The genes are TRBV6-5 and TRBJ2-1, with 9 bases fitting TRBD1. CDR1 is MNHEY and CDR2 is SVGAGI in the germline V gene. The V segment lost 8 bases and the J segment 3 bases; nucleotides outside the gene matches: 5. The CDR3 sequence is 14 residues long.

The V call is TRBV7-3, the J call TRBJ1-1; D not resolved. V was shortened by 2 bases and J by 1 base, with 11 bases between the two germline ends. Germline values: CDR1 SGHTA, CDR2 FQGTGA. CDR3 length equals 15 residues. CDR3 in amino acids: CASSLGVSGNTEAFF. Here the CDR3 DNA reads TGTGCCAGCAGCTTAGGGGTGAGCGGGAACACTGAAGCTTTCTTT.

As to this clone: The sample contains more than one DNA sequence encoding this CDR3. The chain is built from TRBV5-1 and TRBJ1-4, with D perhaps TRBD1 (5 bases). The V end lost 3 bases, the J end lost 2 bases, and 8 bases lay between the germline ends. The V gene's germline CDR1 is SGHRS and CDR2 YFSETQ. The CDR3 sequence is 14 residues long. The CDR3 sequence: CASSSGGTNEKLFF. CDR3 nucleotides: TGCGCCAGCAGCTCGGGGGGGACTAATGAAAAACTGTTTTTT.

The rearrangement links TRBV6-1 to TRBJ1-1; the D is unclear. Germline-derived CDR1 and CDR2 are MNHNS and SASEGT. The CDR3 spans 13 residues. The ends were cut back, 5 bases at V and 1 base at J, with 8 bases in the middle. DNA of the CDR3: TGTGCCAGCAGTACAAGATCGAACACTGAAGCTTTCTTT. It specifies CASSTRSNTEAFF.

The rearrangement links TRBV3-1 (or the pseudogene TRBV3-2) to TRBJ1-6; D might be TRBD1 (6 bases). Germline CDR1 LGHDT, CDR2 YNNKEL (reference sequence). Trimming pared 3 bases from V and 9 bases from J, leaving 12 bases between. This CDR3 region has 14 residues. CDR3 amino acids: CASSHQGFSSPLHF. As DNA, the CDR3 is TGTGCCAGCAGCCATCAGGGGTTCAGTTCACCCCTCCACTTT.

This rearrangement joins TRBV5-4 to TRBJ2-5; 10 nucleotides match TRBD2. Per the germline V gene, CDR1 is SGHNT and CDR2 is YYREEE (reference sequence). Germline trimming cut 4 bases from V and 1 base from J; bases unmatched to any gene: 4. CDR3 length: 15 amino acids. CDR3: CASSPGLAVQETQYF. The CDR3, as DNA: TGTGCCAGCAGCCCCGGACTAGCGGTCCAAGAGACCCAGTACTTC.

The rearrangement uses TRBV28 and TRBJ1-2; 8 bases align to TRBD1. The CDR3 loop spans 14 amino acids. Germline trimming cut 5 bases from V and 2 bases from J; bases unmatched to any gene: 4. Germline V gives CDR1 MDHEN, CDR2 SYDVKM. The CDR3 region has the DNA TGTGCCAGCAGTACAGGGGGGGCGAACTATGGCTACACCTTC. As protein: CASSTGGANYGYTF.

DNA for the CDR3: TGTGCCAGCAGTGATCAGGGTTTAGGCGGAAACACCATATATTTT. Amino acids: CASSDQGLGGNTIYF. The genes are TRBV2 and TRBJ1-3, with a possible D match to TRBD1 (5 bases). CDR1 is SNHLY and CDR2 is FYNNEI in the germline V gene. There are 15 residues in the CDR3. V was trimmed by 3 bases and J by 4 bases, leaving 13 bases between them.

The chain couples TRBV27 to TRBJ1-4; the D gene is possibly TRBD1 (5 bases). V was clipped by 2 bases and J by 7 bases, with 14 bases between them. Germline values: CDR1 MNHEY, CDR2 SMNVEV (reference sequence). This CDR3 has 15 amino acids. The CDR3 loop is CASSLRSGVGEKLFF. The CDR3 nucleotides are TGTGCCAGCAGTTTACGGTCGGGGGTTGGTGAAAAACTGTTTTTT.

The V and J genes are TRBV7-9 and TRBJ1-3; D gene ambiguous. This CDR3 is 14 amino acids long. V was trimmed by 5 bases and J by 3 bases, leaving 11 bases between them. CDR1 and CDR2 (germline): SEHNR, FQNEAQ (reference sequence). The CDR3 DNA reads TGTGCCAGCAGCGGAGAAAACGATGGAAACACCATATATTTT. Its translation: CASSGENDGNTIYF.

This clone was observed a handful of times. V and J are TRBV2 and TRBJ2-3; a possible D gene is TRBD1 (6 bases). This CDR3 is built from 15 residues. The germline gives CDR1 SNHLY, CDR2 FYNNEI. The V gene lost 2 bases and the J gene lost 2 bases, with 11 bases spanning the gap. Written as DNA, the CDR3 is TGTGCCAGCAGTGAACGGACAGTAGTCACAGATACGCAGTATTTT. Protein sequence: CASSERTVVTDTQYF. The whole variable domain, remainder taken from reference TRBV2 and TRBJ2-3, is EPEVTQTPSHQVTQMGQEVILRCVPISNHLYFYWYRQILGQKVEFLVSFYNNEISEKSEIFDDQFSVERPDGSNFTLKIRSTKLEDSAMYFCASSERTVVTDTQYFGPGTRLTVL.

V is TRBV11-2 and J is TRBJ2-5, with TRBD2 as a possible D gene (7 bases). V dropped 3 bases and J dropped 5 bases, with 19 bases sitting between them. This CDR3 spans 16 amino acids. CDR1 is SGHAT, CDR2 FQNNGV, per germline. CDR3 sequence (DNA): TGTGCCAGCAGCTTCCCAGGGGCGGGGGAAGTTGAGACCCAGTACTTC. It yields the protein CASSFPGAGEVETQYF.

Comment on this clone: The same CDR3 arises from other DNA sequences in this sample as well. This chain uses TRBV6-5 with TRBJ2-5; 9 nucleotides match TRBD2. Germline V gene data show CDR1 as MNHEY and CDR2 as SVGAGI. V was clipped by 7 bases and J by 5 bases; unmatched bases: 5. This CDR3 has 13 amino acids. The CDR3 sequence: CASTRSGGETQYF. CDR3 sequence (DNA): TGTGCCAGCACTCGTAGCGGGGGTGAGACCCAGTACTTC.

This sequence joins TRBV25-1 and TRBJ1-1, with 7 bases identical to TRBD1. Per the germline V gene, CDR1 is MGHDK and CDR2 is SYGVNS. Trimming took 5 bases from V and 0 from J; bases not matched to a gene: 9. This CDR3 has 16 amino acids. Written as DNA, the CDR3 is TGTGCCAGCAGTATGCCTGAGGGGGCCTTGAACACTGAAGCTTTCTTT. This sequence encodes CASSMPEGALNTEAFF.

This clone was found a few times. This sequence joins TRBV19 and TRBJ2-1; 9 bases map to TRBD2. There are 17 residues in the CDR3. In germline, CDR1 is LNHDA, CDR2 SQIVND (reference sequence). The trim removed 4 bases at V and 8 bases at J, leaving 15 bases unmatched. In DNA form, the CDR3 reads TGTGCCAGTAGTACCCCCCGCTGGGCGGGAGGGCCGTATGAGCAGTTCTTC. This translates into CASSTPRWAGGPYEQFF. Full variable domain (rest looked up from reference TRBV19 and TRBJ2-1): DGGITQSPKYLFRKEGQNVTLSCEQNLNHDAMYWYRQDPGQGLRLIYYSQIVNDFQKGDIAEGYSVSREKKESFPLTVTSAQKNPTAFYLCASSTPRWAGGPYEQFFGPGTRLTVL.

The gene calls are TRBV6-2 or TRBV6-3 and TRBJ2-1; possibly TRBD2 for D (6 bases). V was clipped by 0 bases and J by 9 bases, with 15 bases between them. This CDR3 spans 15 amino acids. Germline lookup yields CDR1 MNHEY and CDR2 SVGEGT. CDR3: CASSYSAGLDSEQFF. CDR3 bases: TGTGCCAGCAGTTACTCCGCGGGACTCGATAGTGAGCAGTTCTTC.

V is TRBV9 and J is TRBJ1-1, with a possible D match to TRBD1 (6 bases). CDR1 and CDR2 from the germline V gene are SGDLS and YYNGEE. Trimming took 0 bases from V and 4 from J, leaving 10 bases between them. The CDR3 runs 14 residues. The CDR3 is CASSVGTVTTEAFF. CDR3 DNA: TGTGCCAGCAGCGTAGGGACAGTGACCACTGAAGCTTTCTTT.

Only a few counts were recorded for this clone. The rearrangement uses TRBV2 and TRBJ2-3, with D perhaps TRBD2 (6 bases). Germline CDR1 reads SNHLY; CDR2 reads FYNNEI. This CDR3 has 13 residues. The V end lost 5 bases, the J end lost 6 bases, and 12 bases lay between the germline ends. CDR3 in amino acids: CASSSRGWDTQYF. The CDR3 DNA is TGTGCCAGCAGTTCCCGGGGGTGGGATACGCAGTATTTT.

This clone was counted once. A read error may be the cause here, since a much bigger clone is one base away. The chain is built from TRBV6-4 and TRBJ1-6; 11 bases match TRBD1. Germline V gene lookup returns CDR1 MRHNA and CDR2 SNTAGT. V gave up 4 bases and J gave up 9 bases; unmatched junction bases: 2. The CDR3 has 14 residues. The CDR3 region is CASSGGTGGSPLHF. The DNA for the CDR3 is TGTGCCAGCAGTGGCGGGACAGGGGGTTCACCCCTCCACTTT.

V usage is TRBV29-1 and J usage is TRBJ1-2; the match to TRBD1 covers 7 bases. The V gene's germline CDR1 is SQVTM and CDR2 ANQGSEA. With 6 bases clipped from V and 1 base from J, the junction kept 2 bases outside the gene matches. The CDR3 has 12 amino acids. The CDR3 region has the DNA TGCAGCGTGGGGACAGTTAACTATGGCTACACCTTC. Translated: CSVGTVNYGYTF.